A single sample gave rise to the 17 T cell receptor beta chains below, sequenced in a study of T cells in Graves' hyperthyroidism and ophthalmopathy. TCR beta CDR3 regions were amplified from RNA. First-round RT-PCR targeting the TCR CDR3 was performed with the HTBI primer set. TCRdb re-called the multiplex PCR reads with MiXCR, one entry per CDR3 protein. Altogether about 620,000 distinct CDR3 sequences are present, 15% to 20% being singletons, with the ten largest covering over 3.5%. The sequenced material came from blood. These receptors all come from a woman aged 30 to 39 with Graves' hyperthyroidism.

This clonotype was recorded at least ten times. V usage is TRBV28 and J usage is TRBJ2-7; 9 positions match TRBD1. Germline V gene data show CDR1 as MDHEN and CDR2 as SYDVKM. Trimming at V came to 4 bases and at J to 2 bases, leaving 3 bases not matched to a gene. This CDR3 comprises 14 residues. The CDR3 DNA follows: TGTGCCAGCAGTTCGACAGGGGGGACCTACGAGCAGTACTTC. Translated: CASSSTGGTYEQYF.

There are many counts of this clonotype. The rearrangement uses TRBV7-9 and TRBJ2-1; D gene uncertain. From germline, CDR1 is SEHNR and CDR2 FQNEAQ (reference sequence). V lost 3 bases and J lost 7, with 13 bases in between. This CDR3 contains 14 residues. The CDR3 region is CASSFGLAVNEQFF. In DNA form, the CDR3 reads TGTGCCAGCAGCTTTGGGTTAGCTGTTAATGAGCAGTTCTTC.

This clonotype was counted between two and nine times. This sequence joins TRBV28 and TRBJ2-1, with 8 bases matching TRBD1. Looked up from germline, CDR1 is MDHEN and CDR2 is SYDVKM. CDR3 size: 14 residues. V dropped 8 bases and J dropped 7; count of bases not matched to a gene: 10. CDR3 residues: CASADRGIGNEQFF. As DNA, the CDR3 is TGTGCCAGCGCCGACAGGGGTATCGGGAATGAGCAGTTCTTC.

This clonotype has only a few counts. V and J are TRBV12-3 or TRBV12-4 and TRBJ1-2; no reliable D call. This CDR3 is built from 15 residues. Trimming pared 7 bases from V and 7 bases from J, leaving 22 bases between. The CDR3 sequence: CASTLNLDGAVGYTF. DNA for the CDR3: TGTGCCAGCACCCTTAATCTCGACGGCGCAGTTGGCTACACCTTC.

This clonotype was recorded only once. V and J are TRBV19 and TRBJ1-1; tentative D call: TRBD1 (5 bases). Germline V gene sequence: CDR1 LNHDA, CDR2 SQIVND (reference sequence). The V end was cut by 3 bases, the J end by 4 bases, with 9 bases between. This CDR3 comprises 13 residues. CDR3 region: CASSMEGTTEAFF. CDR3 DNA sequence: TGTGCCAGTAGTATGGAGGGGACCACTGAAGCTTTCTTT.

This clonotype was recorded many times. The CDR3 here is CASSLGQGRYNEQFF. The CDR3 nucleotides are TGTGCCAGCAGCTTAGGACAGGGACGCTACAATGAGCAGTTCTTC. The J gene is TRBJ2-1, the V gene TRBV7-2, with 7 bases matching TRBD1. This CDR3 is 15 amino acids long. Germline assignment: CDR1 SGHTA and CDR2 FQGNSA. V gave up 1 base and J gave up 3 bases; unmatched junction bases: 3.

As concerns this clonotype: A junction end diverges from the germline sequence, so it may reflect a read error. The genes are TRBV3-1 and TRBJ2-1, with a tentative D call TRBD1 (6 bases). Per the germline V gene, CDR1 is LGHDT and CDR2 is YNNKEL (reference sequence). The CDR3 consists of 17 residues. The chain's CDR3 is CAGSQDPRDTLYNEQFF. The CDR3 nucleotides read TGTGCCGGCAGCCAAGATCCCCGGGACACCCTTTACAATGAGCAGTTCTTC.

About this clonotype: A much larger clonotype is one base distant, so this may be a read error. The rearrangement links TRBV2 to TRBJ2-3; no clear D. The J call may be in error: the DNA end matches TRBJ1-5 better. Per germline, CDR1 SNHLY and CDR2 FYNNEI. The CDR3 contains 12 residues. CDR3 sequence reads: CASSRTRDTQHF. The DNA for the CDR3 is TGTGCCAGCAGTCGAACTAGAGACACGCAGCATTTT.

This clonotype has a count of ten or more. V gene TRBV20-1 combines with J gene TRBJ1-2; TRBD1 agrees at 10 bases. With 6 bases clipped from V and 2 bases from J, the junction kept 12 bases outside the gene matches. The CDR3 loop spans 16 amino acids. The germline V gene encodes CDR1 DFQATT and CDR2 SNEGSKA (reference sequence). The CDR3, as DNA: TGCAGTGCGCCAGACAGGGGGCGATCTCGGAACTATGGCTACACCTTC. Translation gives CSAPDRGRSRNYGYTF.

There are many counts of this clonotype. This rearrangement joins TRBV7-2 to TRBJ2-7, with D perhaps TRBD1 or TRBD2 (5 bases each). The CDR3 loop spans 12 amino acids. Trimming took off 4 bases at V and 4 bases at J, with 8 bases between the two ends. The germline CDR1 and CDR2 sequences are SGHTA and FQGNSA. The CDR3 region has the DNA TGTGCCAGCAGCTGGGACGGTTACGAGCAGTACTTC. It is translated as CASSWDGYEQYF.

This chain connects TRBV19 to TRBJ1-1; possible D gene TRBD1, 5 bases. The V gene lost 5 bases and the J gene lost 4 bases, with 11 bases spanning the gap. Germline assignment: CDR1 LNHDA and CDR2 SQIVND (reference sequence). The CDR3 extends over 13 amino acids. For the CDR3, the DNA is TGTGCCAGTAGTGCCTGGAGGGGCACTGAAGCTTTCTTT. Its translation is CASSAWRGTEAFF.

The chain recombines TRBV24-1 with TRBJ2-3, with D hard to call. The germline V gene encodes CDR1 KGHDR and CDR2 SFDVKD. V gave up 5 bases and J gave up 8 bases, with 19 bases separating them. The CDR3 is made up of 15 amino acids. CDR3 DNA: TGTGCCACCAGTGGCGATAGTGTTGGTATGGGTACGCAGTATTTT. It yields the protein CATSGDSVGMGTQYF.

This clonotype was observed a handful of times. This chain's CDR3 is CASNHFRAGGRDTQYF. As DNA, the CDR3 is TGTGCCAGCAACCATTTCCGGGCGGGAGGGCGTGATACGCAGTATTTT. This sequence joins TRBV27 and TRBJ2-3; 9 bases align to TRBD2. Trimming took 7 bases from V and 6 from J; bases not matched to a gene: 14. Germline assignment: CDR1 MNHEY and CDR2 SMNVEV (reference sequence). The CDR3 is made up of 16 amino acids.

The chain uses TRBV2 and TRBJ1-5; D possibly corresponds to TRBD1 (5 bases). With 5 bases removed from V and 1 base from J, the gap between germline ends came to 15 bases. This CDR3 is built from 16 residues. The V gene's germline CDR1 is SNHLY and CDR2 FYNNEI. For the CDR3, the DNA is TGTGCCAGCAGTTTGGTTTGGGACGAAAGCAATCAGCCCCAGCATTTT. Its protein product is CASSLVWDESNQPQHF.

A remark on this clonotype: A much larger clonotype is one base distant, so this may be a read error. This sequence joins TRBV3-1 and TRBJ1-5, with a possible D match to TRBD1 (5 bases). The V gene's germline CDR1 is LGHDT and CDR2 YNNKEL (reference sequence). Trimming stripped 4 bases from V and 0 bases from J, with 7 bases between. CDR3 length: 14 amino acids. In nucleotides, the CDR3 is TGTGCCAGCAGCCGGGGGACTAGCAATCAGCCCCAGCATTTT. It specifies CASSRGTSNQPQHF.

On this clonotype itself: At one boundary the junction diverges from the germline segment, which might be a read error. The rearrangement links TRBV4-1 to TRBJ1-1; tentatively, D is TRBD1 (6 bases). CDR1 MGHRA and CDR2 YSYEKL come from the germline V gene. CDR3 length: 17 residues. The CDR3 DNA reads as TGCGCCTGCAGCCAAGCAGGGTGGGCAGGGGAGGACACTGAAGCTTTCTTT. Protein sequence: CACSQAGWAGEDTEAFF.

At least ten counts were recorded for this clonotype. This chain joins TRBV7-2 and TRBJ2-4; the D gene is possibly TRBD1 (8 bases). The length of the CDR3 is 14 residues. CDR1 is SGHTA, CDR2 FQGNSA, per germline. Trimming took off 4 bases at V and 6 bases at J, with 13 bases between the two ends. The CDR3 DNA sequence: TGTGCCAGCAGCTCACAGGGGGGGGGAAACATTCAGTACTTC. Translation gives CASSSQGGGNIQYF. Using reference TRBV7-2 and TRBJ2-4 for the parts outside the CDR3, the full variable domain is GAGVSQSPSNKVTEKGKDVELRCDPISGHTALYWYRQSLGQGLEFLIYFQGNSAPDKSGLPSDRFSAERTGGSVSTLTIQRTQQEDSAVYLCASSSQGGGNIQYFGAGTRLSVL.